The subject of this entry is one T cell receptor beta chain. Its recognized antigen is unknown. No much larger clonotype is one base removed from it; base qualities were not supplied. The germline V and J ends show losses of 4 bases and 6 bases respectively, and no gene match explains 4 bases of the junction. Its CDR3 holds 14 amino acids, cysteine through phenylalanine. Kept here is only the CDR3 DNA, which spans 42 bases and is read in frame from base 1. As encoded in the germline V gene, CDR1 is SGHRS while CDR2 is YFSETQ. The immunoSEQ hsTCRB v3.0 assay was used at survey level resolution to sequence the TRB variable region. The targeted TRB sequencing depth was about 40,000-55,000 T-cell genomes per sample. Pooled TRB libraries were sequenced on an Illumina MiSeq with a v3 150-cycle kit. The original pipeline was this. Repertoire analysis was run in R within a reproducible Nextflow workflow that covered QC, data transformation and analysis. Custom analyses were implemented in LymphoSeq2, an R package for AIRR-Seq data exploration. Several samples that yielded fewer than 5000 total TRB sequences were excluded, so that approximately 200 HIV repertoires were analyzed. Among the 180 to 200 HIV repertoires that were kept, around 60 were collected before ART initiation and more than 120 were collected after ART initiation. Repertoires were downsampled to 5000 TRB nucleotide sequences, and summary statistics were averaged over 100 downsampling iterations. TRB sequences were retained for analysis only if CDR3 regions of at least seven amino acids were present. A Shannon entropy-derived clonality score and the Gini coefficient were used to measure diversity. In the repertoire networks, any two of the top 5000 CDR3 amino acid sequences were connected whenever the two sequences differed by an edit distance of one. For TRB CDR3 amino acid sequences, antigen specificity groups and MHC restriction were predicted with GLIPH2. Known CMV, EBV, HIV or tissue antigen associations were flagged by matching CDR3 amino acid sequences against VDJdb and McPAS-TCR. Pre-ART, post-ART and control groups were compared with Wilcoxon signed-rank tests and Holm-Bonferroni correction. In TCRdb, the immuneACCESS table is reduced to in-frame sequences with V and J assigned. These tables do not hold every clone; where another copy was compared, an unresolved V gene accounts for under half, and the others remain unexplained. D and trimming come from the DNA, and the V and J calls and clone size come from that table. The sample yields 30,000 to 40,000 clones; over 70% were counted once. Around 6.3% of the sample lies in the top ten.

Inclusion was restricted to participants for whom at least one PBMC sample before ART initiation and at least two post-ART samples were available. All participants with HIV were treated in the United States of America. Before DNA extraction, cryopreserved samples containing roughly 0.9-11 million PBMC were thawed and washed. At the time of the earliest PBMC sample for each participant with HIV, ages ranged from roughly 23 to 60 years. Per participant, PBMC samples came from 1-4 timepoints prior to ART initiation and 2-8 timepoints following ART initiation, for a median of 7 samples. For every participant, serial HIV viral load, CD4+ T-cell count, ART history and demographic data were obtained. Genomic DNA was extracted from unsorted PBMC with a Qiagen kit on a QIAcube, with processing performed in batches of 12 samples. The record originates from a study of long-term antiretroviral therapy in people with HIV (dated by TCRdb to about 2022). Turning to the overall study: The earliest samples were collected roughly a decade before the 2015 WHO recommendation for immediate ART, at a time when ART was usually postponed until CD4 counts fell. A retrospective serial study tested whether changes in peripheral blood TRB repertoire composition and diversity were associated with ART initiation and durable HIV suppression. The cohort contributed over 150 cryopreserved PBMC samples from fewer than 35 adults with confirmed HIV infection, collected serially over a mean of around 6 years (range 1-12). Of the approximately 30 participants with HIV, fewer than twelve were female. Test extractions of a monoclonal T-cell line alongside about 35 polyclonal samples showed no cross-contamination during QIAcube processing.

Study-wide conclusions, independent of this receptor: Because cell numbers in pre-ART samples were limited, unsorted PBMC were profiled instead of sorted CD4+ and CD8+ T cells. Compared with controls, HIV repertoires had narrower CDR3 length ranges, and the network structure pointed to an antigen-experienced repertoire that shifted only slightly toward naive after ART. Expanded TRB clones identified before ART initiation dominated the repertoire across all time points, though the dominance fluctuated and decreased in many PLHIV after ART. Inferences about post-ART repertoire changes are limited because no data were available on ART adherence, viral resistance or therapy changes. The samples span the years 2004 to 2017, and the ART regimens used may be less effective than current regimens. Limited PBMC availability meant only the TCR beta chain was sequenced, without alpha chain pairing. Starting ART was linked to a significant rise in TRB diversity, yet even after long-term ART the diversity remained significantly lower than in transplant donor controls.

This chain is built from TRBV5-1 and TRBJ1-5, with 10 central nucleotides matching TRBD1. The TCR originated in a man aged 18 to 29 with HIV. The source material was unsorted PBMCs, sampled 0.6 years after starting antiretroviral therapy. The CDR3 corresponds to CASSVGTGVQPQHF. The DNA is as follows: TGCGCCAGCAGCGTCGGGACAGGGGTTCAGCCCCAGCATTTT. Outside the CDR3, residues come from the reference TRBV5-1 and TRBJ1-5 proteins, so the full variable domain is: KAGVTQTPRYLIKTRGQQVTLSCSPISGHRSVSWYQQTPGQGLQFLFEYFSETQRNKGNFPGRFSGRQFSNSRSEMNVSTLELGDSALYLCASSVGTGVQPQHFGDGTRLSIL.